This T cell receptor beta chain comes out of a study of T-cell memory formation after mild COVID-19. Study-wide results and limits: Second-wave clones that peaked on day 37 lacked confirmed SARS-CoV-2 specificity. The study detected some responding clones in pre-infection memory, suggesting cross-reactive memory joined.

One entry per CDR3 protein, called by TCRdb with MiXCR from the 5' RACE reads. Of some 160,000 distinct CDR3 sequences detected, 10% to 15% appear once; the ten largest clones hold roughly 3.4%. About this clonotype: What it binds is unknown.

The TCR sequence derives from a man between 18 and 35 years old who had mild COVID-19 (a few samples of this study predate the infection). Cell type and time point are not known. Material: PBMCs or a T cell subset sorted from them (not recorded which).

For the CDR3, the DNA is TGTGCCAGCTCACCAGCGGGGCGATCTCTTAATGAAAAACTGTTTTTT. It translates to CASSPAGRSLNEKLFF. The chain employs TRBV18 and TRBJ1-4, with D tentatively TRBD1 (5 bases). Trimming left V 2 bases short and J 4 bases short, with 14 bases between. Germline values: CDR1 KGHSH, CDR2 LQKENI. This CDR3 is built from 16 residues.